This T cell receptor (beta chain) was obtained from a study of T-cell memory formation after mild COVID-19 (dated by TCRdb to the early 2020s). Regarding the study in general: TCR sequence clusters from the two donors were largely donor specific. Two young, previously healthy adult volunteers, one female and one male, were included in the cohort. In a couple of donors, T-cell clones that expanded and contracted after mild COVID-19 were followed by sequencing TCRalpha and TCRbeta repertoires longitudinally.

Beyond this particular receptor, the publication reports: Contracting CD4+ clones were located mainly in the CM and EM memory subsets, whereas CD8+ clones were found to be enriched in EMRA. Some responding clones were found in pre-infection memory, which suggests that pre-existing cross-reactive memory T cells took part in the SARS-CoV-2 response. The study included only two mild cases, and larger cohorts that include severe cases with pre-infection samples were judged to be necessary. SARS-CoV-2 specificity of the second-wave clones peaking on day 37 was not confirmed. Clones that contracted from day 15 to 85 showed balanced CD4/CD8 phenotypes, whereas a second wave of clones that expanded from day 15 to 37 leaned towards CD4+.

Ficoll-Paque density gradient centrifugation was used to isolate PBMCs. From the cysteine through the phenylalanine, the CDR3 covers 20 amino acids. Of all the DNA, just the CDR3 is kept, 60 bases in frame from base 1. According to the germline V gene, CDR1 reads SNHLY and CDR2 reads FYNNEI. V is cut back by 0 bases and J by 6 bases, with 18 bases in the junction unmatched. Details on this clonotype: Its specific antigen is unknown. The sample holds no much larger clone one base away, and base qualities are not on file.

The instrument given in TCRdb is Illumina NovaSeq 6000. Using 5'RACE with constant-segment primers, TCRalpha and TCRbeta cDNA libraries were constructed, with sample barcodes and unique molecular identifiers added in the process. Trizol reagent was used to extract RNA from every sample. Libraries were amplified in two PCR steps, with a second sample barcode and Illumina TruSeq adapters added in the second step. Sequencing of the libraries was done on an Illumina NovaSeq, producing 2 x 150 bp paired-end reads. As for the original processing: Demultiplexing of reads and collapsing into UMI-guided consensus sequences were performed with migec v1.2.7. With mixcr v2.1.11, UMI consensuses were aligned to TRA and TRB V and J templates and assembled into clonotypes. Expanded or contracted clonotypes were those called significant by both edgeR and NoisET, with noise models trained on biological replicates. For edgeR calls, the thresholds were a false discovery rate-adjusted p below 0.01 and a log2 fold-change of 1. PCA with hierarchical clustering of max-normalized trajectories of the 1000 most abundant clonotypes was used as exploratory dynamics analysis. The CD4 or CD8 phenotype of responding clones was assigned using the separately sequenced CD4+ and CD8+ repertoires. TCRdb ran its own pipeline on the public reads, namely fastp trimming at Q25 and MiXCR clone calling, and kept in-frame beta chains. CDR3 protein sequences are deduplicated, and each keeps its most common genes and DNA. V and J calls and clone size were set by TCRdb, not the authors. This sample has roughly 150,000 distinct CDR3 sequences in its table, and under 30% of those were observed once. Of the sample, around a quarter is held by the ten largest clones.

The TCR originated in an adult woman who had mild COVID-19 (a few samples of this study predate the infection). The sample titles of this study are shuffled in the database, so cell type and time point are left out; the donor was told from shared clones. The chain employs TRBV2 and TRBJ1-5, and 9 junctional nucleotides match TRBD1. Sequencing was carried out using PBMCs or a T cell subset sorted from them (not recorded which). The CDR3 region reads CASSEAPGQGLLYEIQPQHF. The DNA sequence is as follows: TGTGCCAGCAGTGAAGCGCCAGGACAGGGGCTCTTGTACGAGATTCAGCCCCAGCATTTT. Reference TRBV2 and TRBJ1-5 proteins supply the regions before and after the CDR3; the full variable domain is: EPEVTQTPSHQVTQMGQEVILRCVPISNHLYFYWYRQILGQKVEFLVSFYNNEISEKSEIFDDQFSVERPDGSNFTLKIRSTKLEDSAMYFCASSEAPGQGLLYEIQPQHFGDGTRLSIL.